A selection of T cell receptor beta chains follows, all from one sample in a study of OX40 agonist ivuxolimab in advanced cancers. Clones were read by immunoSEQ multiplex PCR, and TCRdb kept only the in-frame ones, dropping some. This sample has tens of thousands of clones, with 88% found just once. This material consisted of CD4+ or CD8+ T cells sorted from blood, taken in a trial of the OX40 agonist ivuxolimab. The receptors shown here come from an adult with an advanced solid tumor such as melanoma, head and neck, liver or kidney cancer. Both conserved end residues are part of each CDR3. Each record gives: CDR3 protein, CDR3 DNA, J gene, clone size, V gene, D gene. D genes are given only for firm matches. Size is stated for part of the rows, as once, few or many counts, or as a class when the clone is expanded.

cdr3_aa: CSVGDRSSYEQYF
cdr3_nt: TGCAGCGTTGGAGACAGGAGTTCCTACGAGCAGTACTTC
j_call: TRBJ2-7
clone_size: NA
v_call: TRBV29-1
d_call: NA

cdr3_aa: CASILRAAGAFF
cdr3_nt: TGTGCCAGCATCCTCAGGGCAGCAGGGGCTTTCTTT
j_call: TRBJ1-1
clone_size: NA
v_call: TRBV6-1
d_call: NA

cdr3_aa: CASKDGRNTEAFF
cdr3_nt: TGTGCCAGCAAGGACGGACGGAACACTGAAGCTTTCTTT
j_call: TRBJ1-1
clone_size: NA
v_call: TRBV7-9
d_call: NA

cdr3_aa: CASSSGGFGNTIYF
cdr3_nt: TGTGCCAGCTCATCAGGGGGCTTTGGAAACACCATATATTTT
j_call: TRBJ1-3
clone_size: few
v_call: TRBV18
d_call: TRBD1

cdr3_aa: CASSSGFSLTDTQYF
cdr3_nt: TGTGCCAGCAGCTCGGGATTTTCCCTCACAGATACGCAGTATTTT
j_call: TRBJ2-3
clone_size: NA
v_call: TRBV13
d_call: NA

cdr3_aa: CASSSRAGANTGELFF
cdr3_nt: TGTGCCAGCAGCTCTAGGGCGGGGGCGAACACCGGGGAGCTGTTTTTT
j_call: TRBJ2-2
clone_size: NA
v_call: TRBV11-3
d_call: TRBD2

cdr3_aa: CASSQDEEQTYEQYF
cdr3_nt: TGCGCCAGCAGCCAAGATGAGGAACAGACCTACGAGCAGTACTTC
j_call: TRBJ2-7
clone_size: NA
v_call: TRBV4-1
d_call: NA

cdr3_aa: CAISEGGRGVFYEQYF
cdr3_nt: TGTGCCATCAGTGAAGGTGGGCGGGGGGTGTTCTACGAGCAGTACTTC
j_call: TRBJ2-7
clone_size: NA
v_call: TRBV10-3
d_call: TRBD2

cdr3_aa: CASSQDRDSPAFF
cdr3_nt: TGTGCCAGTAGTCAGGACCGGGACAGTCCAGCTTTCTTT
j_call: TRBJ1-1
clone_size: NA
v_call: TRBV19
d_call: TRBD1

cdr3_aa: CSVVGSGVLNEQFF
cdr3_nt: TGCAGCGTTGTGGGTAGCGGGGTTTTAAATGAGCAGTTCTTC
j_call: TRBJ2-1
clone_size: NA
v_call: TRBV29-1
d_call: TRBD2

cdr3_aa: CASSPSVGRGNEQFF
cdr3_nt: TGTGCCAGCTCACCATCGGTAGGACGGGGTAATGAGCAGTTCTTC
j_call: TRBJ2-1
clone_size: NA
v_call: TRBV18
d_call: NA

cdr3_aa: CASSSRGQINSPLHF
cdr3_nt: TGTGCCAGCAGTTCCAGGGGACAGATCAATTCACCCCTCCACTTT
j_call: TRBJ1-6
clone_size: few
v_call: TRBV25-1
d_call: TRBD1

cdr3_aa: CASSLVGGENYEQYF
cdr3_nt: TGTGCCAGCAGCTTGGTGGGGGGAGAGAATTACGAGCAGTACTTC
j_call: TRBJ2-7
clone_size: NA
v_call: TRBV5-4
d_call: NA

cdr3_aa: CASRRGQTNTGELFF
cdr3_nt: TGTGCCAGCAGGCGTGGACAGACGAACACCGGGGAGCTGTTTTTT
j_call: TRBJ2-2
clone_size: NA
v_call: TRBV5-6
d_call: NA

cdr3_aa: CASSSSGRRSSYEQYF
cdr3_nt: TGTGCCAGCAGTTCCTCGGGACGGCGTAGCTCCTACGAGCAGTACTTC
j_call: TRBJ2-7
clone_size: NA
v_call: TRBV28
d_call: NA

cdr3_aa: CASSESGLGHHSYNSPLHF
cdr3_nt: TGCGCCAGCAGTGAGTCGGGCCTGGGACACCACTCCTATAATTCACCCCTCCACTTT
j_call: TRBJ1-6
clone_size: NA
v_call: TRBV10-2
d_call: NA

cdr3_aa: CASSLRETQYF
cdr3_nt: TGTGCCAGCAGTTTACGAGAGACCCAGTACTTC
j_call: TRBJ2-5
clone_size: NA
v_call: TRBV28
d_call: NA

cdr3_aa: CASSKRTGRDSPLHF
cdr3_nt: TGTGCCAGCAGCAAAAGGACAGGGAGGGATTCACCCCTCCACTTT
j_call: TRBJ1-6
clone_size: few
v_call: TRBV5-4
d_call: TRBD1

cdr3_aa: CASTGEGFQGATDTQYF
cdr3_nt: TGTGCCAGCACGGGGGAGGGGTTTCAGGGGGCAACAGATACGCAGTATTTT
j_call: TRBJ2-3
clone_size: NA
v_call: TRBV2
d_call: NA

cdr3_aa: CASSPRGLLSYEQYF
cdr3_nt: TGTGCCAGCAGCCCGAGGGGGCTTCTCTCCTACGAGCAGTACTTC
j_call: TRBJ2-7
clone_size: NA
v_call: TRBV28
d_call: TRBD1

cdr3_aa: CSVGGTYEQYF
cdr3_nt: TGCAGCGTCGGGGGAACCTACGAGCAGTACTTC
j_call: TRBJ2-7
clone_size: once
v_call: TRBV29-1
d_call: NA

cdr3_aa: CAISGAVRAYEQYF
cdr3_nt: TGTGCCATCAGTGGGGCCGTCAGAGCCTACGAGCAGTACTTC
j_call: TRBJ2-7
clone_size: few
v_call: TRBV10-3
d_call: NA

cdr3_aa: CASSRTGAGNQPQHF
cdr3_nt: TGTGCCAGCAGCAGGACAGGGGCGGGCAATCAGCCCCAGCATTTT
j_call: TRBJ1-5
clone_size: NA
v_call: TRBV5-8
d_call: TRBD1

cdr3_aa: CASSVVGHDKETQYF
cdr3_nt: TGTGCCAGCAGCGTAGTAGGACATGACAAAGAGACCCAGTACTTC
j_call: TRBJ2-5
clone_size: NA
v_call: TRBV9
d_call: NA

cdr3_aa: CASSQVRGVANTEAFF
cdr3_nt: TGTGCCAGCAGCCAAGTCAGGGGCGTAGCTAACACTGAAGCTTTCTTT
j_call: TRBJ1-1
clone_size: NA
v_call: TRBV14
d_call: NA

cdr3_aa: CASSYMRTFSEQYF
cdr3_nt: TGTGCCAGCAGTTACATGAGAACGTTTAGCGAGCAGTACTTC
j_call: TRBJ2-7
clone_size: NA
v_call: TRBV6-5
d_call: NA

cdr3_aa: CAWSVIRRNTEAFF
cdr3_nt: TGTGCCTGGAGTGTCATCAGGAGGAACACTGAAGCTTTCTTT
j_call: TRBJ1-1
clone_size: NA
v_call: TRBV30
d_call: NA

cdr3_aa: CASSLISNYGYTF
cdr3_nt: TGTGCCAGCAGCTTGATATCTAACTATGGCTACACCTTC
j_call: TRBJ1-2
clone_size: NA
v_call: TRBV11-2
d_call: NA

cdr3_aa: CASSLGTGVRNTEAFF
cdr3_nt: TGTGCCAGCAGCTTAGGAACAGGGGTAAGGAACACTGAAGCTTTCTTT
j_call: TRBJ1-1
clone_size: NA
v_call: TRBV11-1
d_call: TRBD1

cdr3_aa: CASSPLGMAKNIQYF
cdr3_nt: TGTGCCAGCAGCCCACTAGGTATGGCCAAAAACATTCAGTACTTC
j_call: TRBJ2-4
clone_size: NA
v_call: TRBV5-6
d_call: NA

cdr3_aa: CASSLGRDYEQYF
cdr3_nt: TGTGCTAGCAGCTTAGGACGGGACTACGAGCAGTACTTC
j_call: TRBJ2-7
clone_size: NA
v_call: TRBV7-7
d_call: NA

cdr3_aa: CASRKLISSYNEQFF
cdr3_nt: TGTGCCAGTAGAAAACTGATTAGCTCCTACAATGAGCAGTTCTTC
j_call: TRBJ2-1
clone_size: once
v_call: TRBV19
d_call: NA

cdr3_aa: CASSTHGGRGRDTQYF
cdr3_nt: TGTGCCAGCAGTACCCATGGCGGGAGGGGACGAGATACGCAGTATTTT
j_call: TRBJ2-3
clone_size: NA
v_call: TRBV28
d_call: TRBD2

cdr3_aa: CATRTWGSSYEQYF
cdr3_nt: TGTGCCACCCGCACGTGGGGGAGCTCCTACGAGCAGTACTTC
j_call: TRBJ2-7
clone_size: NA
v_call: TRBV27
d_call: NA

cdr3_aa: CSVERGPNEQFF
cdr3_nt: TGCAGCGTTGAAAGGGGCCCCAATGAGCAGTTCTTC
j_call: TRBJ2-1
clone_size: NA
v_call: TRBV29-1
d_call: NA

cdr3_aa: CASRGGTARAQYF
cdr3_nt: TGTGCCAGCCGTGGGGGTACCGCCAGGGCCCAGTACTTC
j_call: TRBJ2-5
clone_size: NA
v_call: TRBV2
d_call: NA

cdr3_aa: CAISGTALSTDTQYF
cdr3_nt: TGTGCCATCAGCGGGACAGCCCTTAGCACAGATACGCAGTATTTT
j_call: TRBJ2-3
clone_size: NA
v_call: TRBV10-3
d_call: TRBD1

cdr3_aa: CASRYQTGQYF
cdr3_nt: TGTGCCAGCAGGTACCAAACGGGGCAGTACTTC
j_call: TRBJ2-5
clone_size: NA
v_call: TRBV6-6
d_call: NA

cdr3_aa: CASSIPGTSVNTQYF
cdr3_nt: TGTGCCAGTAGTATTCCCGGGACTAGCGTAAATACGCAGTATTTT
j_call: TRBJ2-3
clone_size: NA
v_call: TRBV19
d_call: TRBD2

cdr3_aa: CASSRASWETQYF
cdr3_nt: TGTGCCAGCAGCCGAGCTTCGTGGGAGACCCAGTACTTC
j_call: TRBJ2-5
clone_size: NA
v_call: TRBV14
d_call: NA

cdr3_aa: CASATPRTVYNEQFF
cdr3_nt: TGTGCCAGCGCCACTCCTAGGACGGTCTACAATGAGCAGTTCTTC
j_call: TRBJ2-1
clone_size: NA
v_call: TRBV6-4
d_call: NA

cdr3_aa: CASSRQGSPYNEQFF
cdr3_nt: TGTGCCAGCAGCCGGCAGGGGTCGCCCTACAATGAGCAGTTCTTC
j_call: TRBJ2-1
clone_size: NA
v_call: TRBV27
d_call: NA

cdr3_aa: CASSFEGFGSSKQFF
cdr3_nt: TGTGCCAGCAGCTTTGAAGGGTTTGGCTCTTCTAAGCAGTTCTTC
j_call: TRBJ2-1
clone_size: NA
v_call: TRBV11-2
d_call: NA

cdr3_aa: CASTQGASGPYEQYF
cdr3_nt: TGCGCCAGCACCCAGGGGGCTAGCGGCCCCTACGAGCAGTACTTC
j_call: TRBJ2-7
clone_size: NA
v_call: TRBV5-1
d_call: NA

cdr3_aa: CSVGGQLHTDTQYF
cdr3_nt: TGCAGCGTTGGGGGACAGCTCCACACAGATACGCAGTATTTT
j_call: TRBJ2-3
clone_size: NA
v_call: TRBV29-1
d_call: TRBD1

cdr3_aa: CASSEDQGANQETQYF
cdr3_nt: TGTGCCAGCAGTGAAGACCAGGGGGCTAACCAAGAGACCCAGTACTTC
j_call: TRBJ2-5
clone_size: NA
v_call: TRBV6-1
d_call: TRBD1

cdr3_aa: CASSRPGAGAYEQYF
cdr3_nt: TGTGCCAGCAGCCGCCCTGGGGCAGGGGCATACGAGCAGTACTTC
j_call: TRBJ2-7
clone_size: NA
v_call: TRBV7-9
d_call: NA

cdr3_aa: CASSLRPGETQYF
cdr3_nt: TGTGCCAGCAGTTTAAGGCCTGGGGAGACCCAGTACTTC
j_call: TRBJ2-5
clone_size: few
v_call: TRBV27
d_call: NA

cdr3_aa: CASSFLGEDNEQFF
cdr3_nt: TGCGCCAGCAGCTTTTTAGGCGAAGACAATGAGCAGTTCTTC
j_call: TRBJ2-1
clone_size: NA
v_call: TRBV5-1
d_call: NA

cdr3_aa: CASSKDRQGGGPYEQYF
cdr3_nt: TGTGCCAGCAGCAAAGATCGGCAAGGCGGGGGACCCTACGAGCAGTACTTC
j_call: TRBJ2-7
clone_size: NA
v_call: TRBV21-1
d_call: NA

cdr3_aa: CASSASPDRVSPLHF
cdr3_nt: TGTGCCAGCAGCGCATCCCCGGACAGGGTGTCACCCCTCCACTTT
j_call: TRBJ1-6
clone_size: NA
v_call: TRBV9
d_call: TRBD1

cdr3_aa: CASSSMRPVGYTF
cdr3_nt: TGTGCCAGCAGTTCCATGCGGCCTGTTGGCTACACCTTC
j_call: TRBJ1-2
clone_size: NA
v_call: TRBV28
d_call: NA

cdr3_aa: CASSPASSEKLFF
cdr3_nt: TGTGCCAGCTCACCGGCTTCGTCCGAAAAACTGTTTTTT
j_call: TRBJ1-4
clone_size: NA
v_call: TRBV18
d_call: NA

cdr3_aa: CASGRLDSNEQFF
cdr3_nt: TGTGCCAGCGGACGCTTGGACAGCAATGAGCAGTTCTTC
j_call: TRBJ2-1
clone_size: NA
v_call: TRBV6-5
d_call: NA

cdr3_aa: CASSQFRDSNYGYTF
cdr3_nt: TGTGCCAGCAGCCAATTCCGGGATTCTAACTATGGCTACACCTTC
j_call: TRBJ1-2
clone_size: NA
v_call: TRBV4-2
d_call: NA

cdr3_aa: CASSSHVGGTEAFF
cdr3_nt: TGTGCCAGCAGCTCCCACGTAGGGGGCACTGAAGCTTTCTTT
j_call: TRBJ1-1
clone_size: NA
v_call: TRBV11-1
d_call: NA

cdr3_aa: CASRPRDGNTEAFF
cdr3_nt: TGTGCCAGCAGGCCTCGGGACGGGAACACTGAAGCTTTCTTT
j_call: TRBJ1-1
clone_size: NA
v_call: TRBV6-1
d_call: NA

cdr3_aa: CASSERFETQYF
cdr3_nt: TGCGCCAGCAGCGAGCGGTTTGAGACCCAGTACTTC
j_call: TRBJ2-5
clone_size: NA
v_call: TRBV5-1
d_call: NA